This passage covers 30 T cell receptor beta chains from one sample sequenced in a study of shared clonotypes between healthy human individuals. Profiling relied on immunoSEQ multiplex PCR, and the TCRdb table lists in-frame clones only, not all of them. The repertoire holds more than 2 million clones, with approximately 96% as singletons. Sequencing used naive CD4+ T cells sorted from blood. The subset was: CD45RA+ positively selected. These receptors came from a man in his late teens or twenties in good health.

The CDR3 DNA sequence: TGTGCCAGCCGGCCGGGACAGAGCCTTCAGCCCCAGCATTTT. Encoded protein: CASRPGQSLQPQHF. The chain uses TRBV5-5 and TRBJ1-5; 7 nucleotides agree with TRBD1. The V gene's germline CDR1 is SGHKS and CDR2 YYEKEE (reference sequence). The ends lost 7 bases at V and 6 bases at J; junction bases unmatched: 10. The CDR3 runs 14 residues.

The count of this clone is one. This chain uses TRBV29-1 with TRBJ1-2; no clear D gene. The germline gives CDR1 SQVTM, CDR2 ANQGSEA. CDR3 size: 12 residues. The germline V and J ends were trimmed by 7 bases and 5 bases, with 14 bases remaining between them. The CDR3 is CSAIGRNYGYTF. DNA of the CDR3: TGCAGCGCCATTGGACGGAATTATGGCTACACCTTC. The whole variable domain, remainder taken from reference TRBV29-1 and TRBJ1-2, is SAVISQKPSRDICQRGTSLTIQCQVDSQVTMMFWYRQQPGQSLTLIATANQGSEATYESGFVIDKFPISRPNLTFSTLTVSNMSPEDSSIYLCSAIGRNYGYTFGSGTRLTVV.

The chain carries TRBV29-1 and TRBJ2-2, with 7 bases aligning to TRBD1. This CDR3 is 14 amino acids long. The germline gives CDR1 SQVTM, CDR2 ANQGSEA. V shed 6 bases and J 8 bases; nucleotides not matched to a gene: 12. CDR3 in DNA: TGCAGCGTAAGCCGGGACAGAGTATCAGGGGAGCTGTTTTTT. It encodes CSVSRDRVSGELFF.

J is TRBJ2-1 and V is TRBV19; 7 bases map to TRBD1. In germline, CDR1 is LNHDA, CDR2 SQIVND (reference sequence). The CDR3 covers 16 residues. The V segment lost 5 bases and the J segment 2 bases; nucleotides outside the gene matches: 9. The CDR3 nucleotides are TGTGCCAGTAGTGTCAAGACAGGGTACCCCTACAATGAGCAGTTCTTC. It yields the protein CASSVKTGYPYNEQFF.

This chain uses TRBV5-8 with TRBJ2-1; D not resolved. In germline, CDR1 is SGHTS, CDR2 YDEGEE. V gave up 1 base and J gave up 7 bases, with 21 bases separating them. CDR3 length: 17 residues. The CDR3 loop is CASSLLGTTLQGNEQFF. The CDR3, as DNA: TGTGCCAGCAGCTTGTTAGGTACTACCCTACAAGGGAATGAGCAGTTCTTC.

The chain couples TRBV13 to TRBJ1-1; TRBD1 might be the D (5 bases). CDR3 size: 14 residues. V lost 3 bases and J lost 7, with 15 bases in between. Germline V gene sequence: CDR1 PRHDT, CDR2 FYEKMQ (reference sequence). CDR3 bases: TGTGCCAGCAGCTTGTTTTCAGGGTCGGGTGAAGCTTTCTTT. It specifies CASSLFSGSGEAFF.

Note on this clone: This CDR3 is also generated by other DNA sequences in the sample. CDR3 coding DNA: TGTGCCAGCAGCGTAGGTTCCAATTCACCCCTCCACTTT. Protein product: CASSVGSNSPLHF. The chain employs TRBV9 and TRBJ1-6; D gene uncertain. The CDR3 is made up of 13 amino acids. CDR1 is SGDLS, CDR2 YYNGEE, per germline. V lost 0 bases, J lost 7 bases, and 5 bases lay in between.

The rearrangement links TRBV11-1 to TRBJ2-3, with TRBD2 identical over 12 bases. Germline loops: CDR1 SGHAT, CDR2 FQDESV (reference sequence). V dropped 4 bases and J dropped 1; count of bases not matched to a gene: 6. The CDR3 has 17 residues. In DNA, the CDR3 is TGTGCCAGCAGCTCCCTAGCGGGGGGGCTTGGCACAGATACGCAGTATTTT. Amino acid sequence: CASSSLAGGLGTDTQYF.

The chain is built from TRBV11-3 and TRBJ2-7, with 15 bases fitting TRBD2. V shed 3 bases, J shed 3 bases, and the junction held 3 bases outside the gene matches. Germline CDR1 reads SGHNT; CDR2 reads YENEEA. This CDR3 is built from 16 residues. The CDR3 sequence is CASSLGTSGGNYEQYF. DNA of the CDR3: TGTGCCAGCAGCTTGGGGACTAGCGGGGGGAACTACGAGCAGTACTTC.

The gene calls are TRBV12-5 and TRBJ2-7; 8 bases fit TRBD1. The ends lost 4 bases at V and 3 bases at J; junction bases unmatched: 20. The CDR3 has 19 residues. CDR1 is LGHNT, CDR2 FRNRAP, per germline. CDR3 in amino acids: CASGSNSGTGINAFYEQYF. In DNA, the CDR3 is TGTGCTAGTGGTTCGAACTCCGGGACAGGCATTAACGCTTTCTACGAGCAGTACTTC. Full variable domain (missing parts from reference TRBV12-5 and TRBJ2-7): DARVTQTPRHKVTEMGQEVTMRCQPILGHNTVFWYRQTMMQGLELLAYFRNRAPLDDSGMPKDRFSAEMPDATLATLKIQPSEPRDSAVYFCASGSNSGTGINAFYEQYFGPGTRLTVT.

V is TRBV25-1 and J is TRBJ1-1; weak D call: TRBD1 (5 bases). The CDR3 length is 14 residues. V dropped 6 bases and J dropped 2 bases, with 13 bases sitting between them. CDR1 is MGHDK and CDR2 is SYGVNS in the germline V gene. CDR3 region: CASSPGTLNTEAFF. Written as DNA, the CDR3 is TGTGCCAGCAGCCCCGGGACTCTTAACACTGAAGCTTTCTTT. Using reference TRBV25-1 and TRBJ1-1 for the parts outside the CDR3, the full variable domain is EADIYQTPRYLVIGTGKKITLECSQTMGHDKMYWYQQDPGMELHLIHYSYGVNSTEKGDLSSESTVSRIRTEHFPLTLESARPSHTSQYLCASSPGTLNTEAFFGQGTRLTVV.

This clone has just a few counts. This chain joins TRBV2 and TRBJ2-4; weak D call: TRBD1 (6 bases). The CDR3 contains 14 residues. Germline V gives CDR1 SNHLY, CDR2 FYNNEI. V was clipped by 2 bases and J by 8 bases, with 13 bases between them. The chain's CDR3 is CASSEPGASYIQYF. In DNA form, the CDR3 reads TGTGCCAGCAGTGAACCAGGGGCGAGCTACATTCAGTACTTC. Variable domain in full (rest from reference TRBV2 and TRBJ2-4): EPEVTQTPSHQVTQMGQEVILRCVPISNHLYFYWYRQILGQKVEFLVSFYNNEISEKSEIFDDQFSVERPDGSNFTLKIRSTKLEDSAMYFCASSEPGASYIQYFGAGTRLSVL.

The genes are TRBV7-9 and TRBJ1-4, with TRBD1 identical over 12 bases. The V gene's germline CDR1 is SEHNR and CDR2 FQNEAQ (reference sequence). The CDR3 extends over 18 amino acids. The junction had 14 bases not matched to a gene; V was cut back by 6 bases and J by 6 bases. CDR3 nucleotide sequence: TGTGCCAGCAGTCTGGGGACAGGGGGCTCTACTGGGCATGAAAAACTGTTTTTT. Encoded protein: CASSLGTGGSTGHEKLFF.

On this clone: This same CDR3 is encoded by further DNA sequences in the sample. V usage is TRBV7-6 and J usage is TRBJ2-5; the D is unclear. Germline assignment: CDR1 SGHVS and CDR2 FNYEAQ. V lost 0 bases to trimming and J lost 5 bases, with 4 bases between them. The CDR3 is 12 residues long. Here the CDR3 reads CASSLAGETQYF. CDR3 in DNA: TGTGCCAGCAGCTTAGCCGGGGAGACCCAGTACTTC.

The CDR3: CASLLAGGGYEQFF. The CDR3 DNA sequence: TGTGCCAGCTTGCTAGCGGGGGGAGGGTATGAGCAGTTCTTC. The chain combines TRBV2 with TRBJ2-1, with 11 bases matching TRBD2. From germline, CDR1 is SNHLY and CDR2 FYNNEI. The CDR3 consists of 14 residues. V was pared by 8 bases and J by 8 bases, with 8 bases of the junction left unmatched.

This chain connects TRBV6-6 to TRBJ2-3, with 12 nucleotides matching TRBD1. V trimming: 5 bases; J trimming: 7 bases; junction bases outside the gene matches: 7. The CDR3 totals 15 residues. Germline CDR1 is MNHNY and CDR2 is SVGAGI (reference sequence). The CDR3 is CASSVGTGGENTQYF. The CDR3 bases are TGTGCCAGCAGTGTCGGGACAGGGGGCGAAAATACGCAGTATTTT.

The chain uses TRBV27 and TRBJ1-1, with D possibly TRBD1 on 6 matching bases. The CDR3 is 13 amino acids. Trimming stripped 6 bases from V and 8 bases from J, with 16 bases between. CDR1 MNHEY and CDR2 SMNVEV come from the germline V gene (reference sequence). CDR3 sequence reads: CASSRLGAVEAFF. The CDR3 nucleotides read TGTGCCAGCAGCCGATTGGGGGCGGTGGAAGCTTTCTTT.

The V call is TRBV9, the J call TRBJ2-2; D tentatively fits TRBD1 or TRBD2 (5 bases each). The CDR3 totals 17 residues. Trimming took off 4 bases at V and 0 bases at J, with 16 bases between the two ends. CDR1 and CDR2 from the germline V gene are SGDLS and YYNGEE. CDR3 coding DNA: TGTGCCAGCAGCCACACCCAACGGGACCCGAACACCGGGGAGCTGTTTTTT. Its translation: CASSHTQRDPNTGELFF.

V usage is TRBV5-8 and J usage is TRBJ1-3, with D hard to call. Germline V gene data show CDR1 as SGHTS and CDR2 as YDEGEE. V was trimmed by 1 base and J by 0 bases, leaving 14 bases between them. The CDR3 contains 17 residues. The CDR3 spells CASSLKIVQFSGNTIYF. Here the CDR3 DNA reads TGTGCCAGCAGCTTGAAAATCGTACAGTTCTCTGGAAACACCATATATTTT.

V usage is TRBV18 and J usage is TRBJ2-1, with D perhaps assigned TRBD1 or TRBD2 (5 bases each). CDR3 length: 14 amino acids. Per the germline V gene, CDR1 is KGHSH and CDR2 is LQKENI. Trimming shortened V by 2 bases and J by 8 bases, and 13 bases separated the two germline ends. This CDR3 is CASSPGTQSHEQFF. The CDR3 bases are TGTGCCAGCTCACCAGGGACCCAAAGTCATGAGCAGTTCTTC.

This chain joins TRBV4-2 and TRBJ1-5, with D possibly TRBD1 on 6 matching bases. Germline lookup yields CDR1 LGHNA and CDR2 YNFKEQ. This CDR3 is 17 amino acids long. Trimming left V 0 bases short and J 0 bases short, with 12 bases between. The CDR3 region has the DNA TGTGCCAGCAGCCAAGAGGAACAGGGATATAGCAATCAGCCCCAGCATTTT. It encodes CASSQEEQGYSNQPQHF.

The V call is TRBV18, the J call TRBJ1-1; TRBD1 agrees at 7 bases. The CDR3 is made up of 14 amino acids. CDR1 and CDR2 from the germline V gene are KGHSH and LQKENI. V trimming: 5 bases; J trimming: 5 bases; junction bases outside the gene matches: 8. The CDR3 region is CASSILQGGTEAFF. In DNA form, the CDR3 reads TGTGCCAGCTCAATACTCCAGGGGGGTACTGAAGCTTTCTTT.

V usage is TRBV4-1 and J usage is TRBJ1-5; D is uncertain. The CDR3 has 13 residues. V shed 4 bases and J shed 3 bases, with 7 bases lying between them. The germline V gene encodes CDR1 MGHRA and CDR2 YSYEKL. For the CDR3, the DNA is TGCGCCAGCAGCCTCACAGTCAATCAGCCCCAGCATTTT. Protein sequence: CASSLTVNQPQHF.

V and J are TRBV4-1 and TRBJ2-1; perhaps TRBD2 as D (6 bases). CDR1 MGHRA and CDR2 YSYEKL come from the germline V gene. This CDR3 has 16 residues. V lost 0 bases, J lost 7 bases, and 16 bases lay in between. CDR3 coding DNA: TGCGCCAGCAGCCAAGATTGGGACTGGGGTTTTAATGAGCAGTTCTTC. This encodes CASSQDWDWGFNEQFF.

This chain uses TRBV5-1 with TRBJ2-2; D call uncertain. V lost 2 bases, J lost 3 bases, and 8 bases lay in between. The CDR3 contains 14 residues. Germline assignment: CDR1 SGHRS and CDR2 YFSETQ. The CDR3 sequence is CASSLSSHTGELFF. CDR3 sequence (DNA): TGCGCCAGCAGCTTATCGAGTCACACCGGGGAGCTGTTTTTT.

V usage is TRBV28 and J usage is TRBJ1-4; the D is unclear. The CDR3 contains 15 residues. The germline gives CDR1 MDHEN, CDR2 SYDVKM. Trimming cost V 1 base and J 2 bases, with 8 bases left between them. Here the CDR3 DNA reads TGTGCCAGCAGTTTATTAGGGTCGACTAATGAAAAACTGTTTTTT. Protein product: CASSLLGSTNEKLFF. Filled out from reference TRBV28 and TRBJ1-4, the complete variable domain reads DVKVTQSSRYLVKRTGEKVFLECVQDMDHENMFWYRQDPGLGLRLIYFSYDVKMKEKGDIPEGYSVSREKKERFSLILESASTNQTSMYLCASSLLGSTNEKLFFGSGTQLSVL.

This sequence joins TRBV2 and TRBJ2-7, with D perhaps matching TRBD1 (5 bases). Per germline, CDR1 SNHLY and CDR2 FYNNEI. Trimming shortened V by 3 bases and J by 2 bases, and 14 bases separated the two germline ends. The CDR3 covers 15 residues. The CDR3 nucleotides read TGTGCCAGCAGTGACGACAGCCTGCTTCCCTACGAGCAGTACTTC. It translates to CASSDDSLLPYEQYF. Variable domain in full (rest from reference TRBV2 and TRBJ2-7): EPEVTQTPSHQVTQMGQEVILRCVPISNHLYFYWYRQILGQKVEFLVSFYNNEISEKSEIFDDQFSVERPDGSNFTLKIRSTKLEDSAMYFCASSDDSLLPYEQYFGPGTRLTVT.

A single count supports this clone. The genes are TRBV6-1 and TRBJ1-5; D might be TRBD1 (5 bases). The ends were cut back, 7 bases at V and 12 bases at J, with 16 bases in the middle. The CDR3 consists of 12 residues. CDR1 MNHNS and CDR2 SASEGT come from the germline V gene. CDR3 sequence reads: CASTTTGTHQHF. In DNA, the CDR3 is TGTGCCAGCACCACTACAGGTACCCACCAGCATTTT.

The chain links TRBV5-6 to TRBJ2-3, with D possibly being TRBD1 or TRBD2 (5 bases each). CDR3 length: 18 residues. The germline V gene has CDR1 SGHDT and CDR2 YYEEEE. V was clipped by 1 base and J by 6 bases, with 24 bases between them. The CDR3 bases are TGTGCCAGCAGCTTGTATTGGTCGGGGCCAGGTGCTCCCGATACGCAGTATTTT. It translates to CASSLYWSGPGAPDTQYF.

The chain is built from TRBV4-3 and TRBJ2-5; D possibly corresponds to TRBD2 (5 bases). The germline CDR1 and CDR2 sequences are LGHNA and YSLEER. The length of the CDR3 is 15 residues. V was shortened by 1 base and J by 5 bases, with 14 bases between the two germline ends. This CDR3 reads CASSQGETYGETQYF. The CDR3 bases are TGCGCCAGCAGCCAAGGGGAGACTTATGGGGAGACCCAGTACTTC.